The 12 T cell receptor beta chains listed next were all sequenced from one sample in a study of T cell repertoires in cytomegalovirus infection. In TCRdb, the reads were re-called with MiXCR into one record per CDR3 protein. The sample lists approximately 200,000 distinct CDR3 sequences; roughly 27% were seen once. Sequenced sample: PBMCs. Receptors originate from a human donor in good health (CMV status not recorded). Some clones in this sample may be carry-over from other donors' samples.

CDR3 loop: CASSLSGTGGYGYTF. The CDR3 DNA reads as TGTGCCAGCAGCTTATCCGGGACAGGGGGTTATGGCTACACCTTC. The chain uses TRBV7-9 and TRBJ1-2; 11 bases align to TRBD1. CDR3 length equals 15 residues. The germline V gene has CDR1 SEHNR and CDR2 FQNEAQ (reference sequence). V lost 2 bases, J lost 5 bases, and 4 bases stayed unmatched.

This clonotype was observed a single time. This chain links TRBV6-6 with TRBJ1-2, with 9 bases matching TRBD1. The CDR3 extends over 14 amino acids. After removal of 6 bases from V and 8 bases from J, the junction contained 10 bases not matched to a gene. The germline gives CDR1 MNHNY, CDR2 SVGAGI (reference sequence). The CDR3 nucleotides read TGTGCCAGCAGCCTCGGACAGGGGATGCGAGGCTACACCTTC. Translating it yields CASSLGQGMRGYTF.

The CDR3 nucleotides are TGCGCCAGCAGCTTCGACGGATCCTACGAGCAGTACTTC. Translating gives CASSFDGSYEQYF. The rearrangement uses TRBV5-1 and TRBJ2-7; D ambiguous. V lost 2 bases and J 1 base, leaving 7 bases between the germline ends. CDR3 length equals 13 residues. Germline CDR1 is SGHRS and CDR2 is YFSETQ. The full variable domain, its missing parts supplied by reference TRBV5-1 and TRBJ2-7, is KAGVTQTPRYLIKTRGQQVTLSCSPISGHRSVSWYQQTPGQGLQFLFEYFSETQRNKGNFPGRFSGRQFSNSRSEMNVSTLELGDSALYLCASSFDGSYEQYFGPGTRLTVT.

The rearrangement links TRBV7-2 to TRBJ1-1, with D hard to call. Germline V gene sequence: CDR1 SGHTA, CDR2 FQGNSA. This CDR3 spans 15 amino acids. V was clipped by 4 bases and J by 7 bases, with 19 bases between them. The CDR3 nucleotides are TGTGCCAGCAGCTCCCCGAGAGGGATTGTGGGTGAAGCTTTCTTT. It translates to CASSSPRGIVGEAFF.

This sequence joins TRBV7-2 and TRBJ1-1; D is unclear. This CDR3 has 14 amino acids. The germline V and J ends were trimmed by 7 bases and 0 bases, with 12 bases remaining between them. Germline loops: CDR1 SGHTA, CDR2 FQGNSA. Here the CDR3 DNA reads TGTGCCAGCACCCGGAGGGTTATGAACACTGAAGCTTTCTTT. Amino acid sequence: CASTRRVMNTEAFF.

The V gene is TRBV15, the J gene TRBJ2-3, with D unclear. This CDR3 contains 13 residues. V lost 2 bases, J lost 4 bases, and 7 bases lay in between. In germline, CDR1 is LNHNV, CDR2 YYDKDF (reference sequence). For the CDR3, the DNA is TGTGCCACCAGCAGACCCCCCCCAGATACGCAGTATTTT. It is translated as CATSRPPPDTQYF.

This clonotype was seen a handful of times. The chain carries TRBV12-3 or TRBV12-4 and TRBJ1-1, with 9 bases that match TRBD1. The V gene end was trimmed by 6 bases and the J gene end by 4 bases; junction bases not matched to a gene: 6. This CDR3 has 14 residues. CDR3 in DNA: TGTGCCAGCAGCACCGGGACAGGGACCACTGAAGCTTTCTTT. Translated: CASSTGTGTTEAFF.

This clonotype was detected a few times. This chain joins TRBV6-2 or TRBV6-3 and TRBJ2-7, with 9 bases aligning to TRBD1. Losses at the gene ends were 7 bases for V and 6 bases for J; bases not matched to a gene: 13. This CDR3 contains 15 residues. CDR1 is MNHEY and CDR2 is SVGEGT in the germline V gene. The chain's CDR3 is CASILETGGLSEQYF. The CDR3 DNA sequence: TGTGCCAGCATTCTCGAGACAGGGGGACTCTCCGAGCAGTACTTC.

This clonotype appeared once. The rearrangement links TRBV15 to TRBJ2-3; 7 positions agree with TRBD1. The junction had 4 bases not matched to a gene; V was cut back by 4 bases and J by 0 bases. Germline-derived CDR1 and CDR2 are LNHNV and YYDKDF (reference sequence). The CDR3 has 15 amino acids. CDR3 in amino acids: CATSTLGQSTDTQYF. The CDR3 region has the DNA TGTGCCACCAGCACCTTGGGACAGAGCACAGATACGCAGTATTTT. Drawing the rest from reference TRBV15 and TRBJ2-3, the complete variable domain is DAMVIQNPRYQVTQFGKPVTLSCSQTLNHNVMYWYQQKSSQAPKLLFHYYDKDFNNEADTPDNFQSRRPNTSFCFLDIRSPGLGDTAMYLCATSTLGQSTDTQYFGPGTRLTVL.

This clonotype turned up a few times. The chain combines TRBV30 with TRBJ2-5; D remains unclear. This CDR3 has 14 residues. V lost 5 bases to trimming and J lost 0 bases, with 13 bases between them. The V gene's germline CDR1 is GTSNPN and CDR2 SVGIG (reference sequence). In nucleotides, the CDR3 is TGTGCCTGGGCCCCGGGCAGGAACCAAGAGACCCAGTACTTC. Amino acids: CAWAPGRNQETQYF. Full variable domain (missing parts from reference TRBV30 and TRBJ2-5): SQTIHQWPATLVQPVGSPLSLECTVEGTSNPNLYWYRQAAGRGLQLLFYSVGIGQISSEVPQNLSASRPQDRQFILSSKKLLLSDSGFYLCAWAPGRNQETQYFGPGTRLLVL.

This rearrangement joins TRBV7-2 to TRBJ1-5; a weak D match, TRBD1 (5 bases). Germline CDR1 is SGHTA and CDR2 is FQGNSA. The CDR3 extends over 13 amino acids. With 4 bases removed from V and 8 bases from J, the gap between germline ends came to 12 bases. The CDR3 bases are TGTGCCAGCAGCTCACAGGTTAAGGAGCCCCAGCATTTT. It specifies CASSSQVKEPQHF.

With respect to this clonotype: Just one base apart from a much larger clone, this may be a read error. The rearrangement links TRBV7-9 to TRBJ1-1; the D gene is possibly TRBD1 (5 bases). This CDR3 contains 14 residues. V was shortened by 5 bases and J by 5 bases, with 15 bases between the two germline ends. CDR1 SEHNR and CDR2 FQNEAQ come from the germline V gene (reference sequence). CDR3 sequence: CASSPRRVTTEAFF. The CDR3 DNA reads TGTGCCAGCAGCCCCCGCAGGGTAACGACTGAAGCTTTCTTT.